This T cell receptor (beta chain) stems from a study of cytomegalovirus exposure and HLA in healthy donors. Study information: Assignment to the Caucasian-associated ancestry cluster applied to about 80% of the approximately 390 genotyped donors.

Trimming removed 6 bases at V and 1 base at J, with 13 bases between. Germline values: CDR1 ENHRY, CDR2 SYGVKD. This CDR3 has 14 amino acids. Donors counted as nominally healthy when sampled, yet unrecorded immune exposures were likely. The study ran its PCR with 60 Vbeta and 13 Jbeta primers. Sequencing was performed with immunoSEQ multiplex PCR; in TCRdb, only in-frame clones are kept and a portion is missing. Of just over 200,000 clones in the sample, approximately 78% are singletons; the top ten hold less than 3.5%. The V and J genes are TRBV10-3 and TRBJ2-7; maybe TRBD1 (6 bases). This sequence originates from a woman aged 35 to 49 in good health and CMV-seronegative. Sequencing used PBMCs. The CDR3 coding sequence is TGTGCCATCAGGAGGGCAGGGGATTCCTACGAGCAGTACTTC. It is translated as CAIRRAGDSYEQYF.